A single sample is the source of the 12 T cell receptor beta chains below, sequenced in a study of blood T cells in healthy people across ages. It was with a sample-barcoded 5' primer and a J-beta primer mix that a second PCR of about 7 to 12 cycles was run. MiXCR, run by TCRdb on the 5' RACE reads, gives a single entry per CDR3 protein. The sample holds 950,000 to 1,200,000 distinct CDR3 sequences, 35% to 40% seen once. The sequencing sample was made of blood. The receptors shown here come from a man aged 18 to 29 in good health.

There are a few counts of this clonotype. The gene calls are TRBV7-2 and TRBJ2-3; D not resolved. CDR1 SGHTA and CDR2 FQGNSA come from the germline V gene. The CDR3 runs to 14 residues. Trimming removed 1 base at V and 4 bases at J, with 9 bases between. The CDR3 region is CASSLVELADTQYF. The CDR3 DNA sequence: TGTGCCAGCAGCTTAGTTGAACTCGCAGATACGCAGTATTTT.

The J gene is TRBJ2-5, the V gene TRBV4-1; a weak D match, TRBD2 (6 bases). The CDR3 loop spans 14 amino acids. V was shortened by 4 bases and J by 1 base, with 10 bases between the two germline ends. Germline assignment: CDR1 MGHRA and CDR2 YSYEKL. CDR3 nucleotide sequence: TGCGCCAGCAGCCGTACTAGCTTCCAAGAGACCCAGTACTTC. Its translation: CASSRTSFQETQYF.

This clonotype has just a few counts. CDR3 sequence: CASSVGVEQFF. The CDR3 DNA reads as TGTGCCAGCAGTGTCGGGGTTGAGCAGTTCTTC. The chain carries TRBV6-2 or TRBV6-3 and TRBJ2-1; a weak D match, TRBD2 (5 bases). V was pared by 5 bases and J by 9 bases, with 8 bases between. The CDR3 contains 11 residues. CDR1 is MNHEY and CDR2 is SVGEGT in the germline V gene.

Regarding this clonotype: At one of its ends the junction is not consistent with the germline gene, which may arise from a read error. The V call is TRBV7-3, the J call TRBJ2-4; no clear D gene. The end of the DNA aligns better with TRBJ2-5, so the J call may be wrong. This CDR3 spans 19 amino acids. Germline values: CDR1 SGHTA, CDR2 FQGTGA. CDR3 sequence (DNA): TGTGCCAGCAGCCTGAAAGAACCTTCTCACAGCCCCGTTCAAGGGACCCAGTACTTC. Amino acid sequence: CASSLKEPSHSPVQGTQYF.

The chain combines TRBV9 with TRBJ2-7; D possibly matches TRBD1 or TRBD2 (5 bases each). This CDR3 region has 15 residues. Germline CDR1 and CDR2: SGDLS and YYNGEE. Trimming took off 2 bases at V and 0 bases at J, with 12 bases between the two ends. The CDR3 DNA reads as TGTGCCAGCAGCGTCGGGGCACTCAACTCCTACGAGCAGTACTTC. Its translation: CASSVGALNSYEQYF. Full variable domain (remainder filled in from reference TRBV9 and TRBJ2-7): DSGVTQTPKHLITATGQRVTLRCSPRSGDLSVYWYQQSLDQGLQFLIQYYNGEERAKGNILERFSAQQFPDLHSELNLSSLELGDSALYFCASSVGALNSYEQYFGPGTRLTVT.

The V and J genes are TRBV20-1 and TRBJ2-1; D is unresolved. The better agreement between TRBJ2-7 and the DNA end casts doubt on the J call. The CDR3 has 14 amino acids. The germline CDR1 and CDR2 sequences are DFQATT and SNEGSKA (reference sequence). CDR3 region: CSASSLSSYNEQYF. DNA of the CDR3: TGCAGTGCGAGCAGTCTTAGCTCCTACAATGAGCAGTACTTC.

The chain recombines TRBV6-5 with TRBJ2-3; 9 bases map to TRBD1. CDR1 MNHEY and CDR2 SVGAGI come from the germline V gene. The junction had 6 bases not matched to a gene; V was cut back by 0 bases and J by 5 bases. This CDR3 has 16 amino acids. The CDR3 DNA reads as TGTGCCAGCAGTTACTCGAACAGGGGGCGCGGAGATACGCAGTATTTT. As protein: CASSYSNRGRGDTQYF.

In this sample, this clonotype turned up a few times. The V and J genes are TRBV14 and TRBJ2-7; the D gene is possibly TRBD1 (5 bases). This CDR3 spans 16 amino acids. Germline-derived CDR1 and CDR2 are SGHDN and FVKESK. V shed 7 bases and J shed 2 bases, with 21 bases lying between them. The CDR3 DNA reads as TGTGCCAGCACCCGTTCAGGGCACCTGATTACCTACGAGCAGTACTTC. It encodes CASTRSGHLITYEQYF.

This clonotype was observed a handful of times. V is TRBV4-2 and J is TRBJ1-1; D is perhaps TRBD1 (5 bases). The CDR3 runs 17 residues. CDR1 and CDR2 from the germline V gene are LGHNA and YNFKEQ. V gave up 0 bases and J gave up 4 bases, with 18 bases separating them. CDR3 sequence: CASSQDSQGWGFTEAFF. CDR3 nucleotides: TGTGCCAGCAGCCAAGATTCCCAAGGTTGGGGGTTCACTGAAGCTTTCTTT.

This clonotype appeared a few times. J is TRBJ2-3 and V is TRBV27; D is possibly TRBD2 (6 bases). This CDR3 contains 13 residues. Germline CDR1 reads MNHEY; CDR2 reads SMNVEV (reference sequence). V lost 5 bases to trimming and J lost 6 bases, with 12 bases between them. CDR3 in amino acids: CASSGGVGDTQYF. CDR3 in DNA: TGTGCCAGCAGTGGAGGGGTTGGGGATACGCAGTATTTT.

This rearrangement joins TRBV5-1 to TRBJ1-2; perhaps TRBD1 as D (6 bases). Per the germline V gene, CDR1 is SGHRS and CDR2 is YFSETQ. The CDR3 has 15 residues. V lost 5 bases to trimming and J lost 3 bases, with 17 bases between them. This CDR3 reads CASSRTGTPDYGYTF. As DNA, the CDR3 is TGCGCCAGCAGTCGAACCGGGACACCCGACTATGGCTACACCTTC.

V usage is TRBV6-2 or TRBV6-3 and J usage is TRBJ2-1, with D uncertain. V dropped 0 bases and J dropped 9 bases, with 21 bases sitting between them. This CDR3 has 17 residues. Germline CDR1 is MNHEY and CDR2 is SVGEGT. CDR3 protein: CASSYSRADGWKGEQFF. DNA for the CDR3: TGTGCCAGCAGTTACTCTCGAGCTGACGGTTGGAAGGGTGAGCAGTTCTTC.